The rows below give T cell receptor beta chains drawn from one sample of a study of blood T cell repertoires in COVID-19. Sequencing used immunoSEQ multiplex PCR; TCRdb keeps in-frame clones, though not all of them. Among 200,000 to 250,000 clones listed, around nine tenths were seen once. Specimen: peripheral blood. These receptors all stem from a woman between 70 and 85 years old with active or convalescent COVID-19. Both conserved end residues are trimmed from each CDR3. The order of the fields is V gene, J gene, clone size, CDR3 protein. Size is stated for part of the rows, as once, few or many counts, or as a class when the clone is expanded.

TRBV5-6	TRBJ1-5	.	ASSRDRVGEPQH
TRBV10-1	TRBJ1-2	.	ASGQGDYGYT
TRBV7-2	TRBJ1-2	.	ASSPPGQGRGYT
TRBV3-1/TRBV3-2	TRBJ1-1	.	ASSQQGAGTEAF
TRBV7-9	TRBJ2-2	.	ASSYRRGTGELF
TRBV10-3	TRBJ1-2	.	AISDDPGRGLDGYT
TRBV11-2	TRBJ2-7	.	ASSVGHPSEQY
TRBV10-1	TRBJ2-7	.	ASSDSQGAASYEQY
TRBV3-1/TRBV3-2	TRBJ1-5	.	ASSNDRVQPQH
TRBV7-2	TRBJ2-7	.	ASSFGFVDYEQY
TRBV12-3/TRBV12-4	TRBJ1-2	.	AIQSPDSYGYT
TRBV14	TRBJ1-2	.	ASSQEGRGPYGYT
TRBV5-1	TRBJ1-6	.	ASSFLTGDSPLH
TRBV7-2	TRBJ1-4	.	ASRLTGEKLF
TRBV20-1	TRBJ1-1	.	SASPTGDTEAF
TRBV4-1	TRBJ1-2	.	ASSQETRTAHLRNYGYT
TRBV10-3	TRBJ1-2	.	AISTGGHYGYT
TRBV3-1/TRBV3-2	TRBJ1-1	.	ASSLRTGGGMNTEAF
TRBV18	TRBJ2-1	once	ASSPIQGSYNEQF
TRBV15	TRBJ2-2	.	ATSRDLQALNTGELF
TRBV7-3	TRBJ1-2	.	ASSPLGQAYGYT
TRBV12-3/TRBV12-4	TRBJ1-5	.	ASTEGTGRPQH
TRBV11-2	TRBJ2-5	.	ASSLVAEGGQY
TRBV7-2	TRBJ2-3	.	ASSLASFGGVPDTQY